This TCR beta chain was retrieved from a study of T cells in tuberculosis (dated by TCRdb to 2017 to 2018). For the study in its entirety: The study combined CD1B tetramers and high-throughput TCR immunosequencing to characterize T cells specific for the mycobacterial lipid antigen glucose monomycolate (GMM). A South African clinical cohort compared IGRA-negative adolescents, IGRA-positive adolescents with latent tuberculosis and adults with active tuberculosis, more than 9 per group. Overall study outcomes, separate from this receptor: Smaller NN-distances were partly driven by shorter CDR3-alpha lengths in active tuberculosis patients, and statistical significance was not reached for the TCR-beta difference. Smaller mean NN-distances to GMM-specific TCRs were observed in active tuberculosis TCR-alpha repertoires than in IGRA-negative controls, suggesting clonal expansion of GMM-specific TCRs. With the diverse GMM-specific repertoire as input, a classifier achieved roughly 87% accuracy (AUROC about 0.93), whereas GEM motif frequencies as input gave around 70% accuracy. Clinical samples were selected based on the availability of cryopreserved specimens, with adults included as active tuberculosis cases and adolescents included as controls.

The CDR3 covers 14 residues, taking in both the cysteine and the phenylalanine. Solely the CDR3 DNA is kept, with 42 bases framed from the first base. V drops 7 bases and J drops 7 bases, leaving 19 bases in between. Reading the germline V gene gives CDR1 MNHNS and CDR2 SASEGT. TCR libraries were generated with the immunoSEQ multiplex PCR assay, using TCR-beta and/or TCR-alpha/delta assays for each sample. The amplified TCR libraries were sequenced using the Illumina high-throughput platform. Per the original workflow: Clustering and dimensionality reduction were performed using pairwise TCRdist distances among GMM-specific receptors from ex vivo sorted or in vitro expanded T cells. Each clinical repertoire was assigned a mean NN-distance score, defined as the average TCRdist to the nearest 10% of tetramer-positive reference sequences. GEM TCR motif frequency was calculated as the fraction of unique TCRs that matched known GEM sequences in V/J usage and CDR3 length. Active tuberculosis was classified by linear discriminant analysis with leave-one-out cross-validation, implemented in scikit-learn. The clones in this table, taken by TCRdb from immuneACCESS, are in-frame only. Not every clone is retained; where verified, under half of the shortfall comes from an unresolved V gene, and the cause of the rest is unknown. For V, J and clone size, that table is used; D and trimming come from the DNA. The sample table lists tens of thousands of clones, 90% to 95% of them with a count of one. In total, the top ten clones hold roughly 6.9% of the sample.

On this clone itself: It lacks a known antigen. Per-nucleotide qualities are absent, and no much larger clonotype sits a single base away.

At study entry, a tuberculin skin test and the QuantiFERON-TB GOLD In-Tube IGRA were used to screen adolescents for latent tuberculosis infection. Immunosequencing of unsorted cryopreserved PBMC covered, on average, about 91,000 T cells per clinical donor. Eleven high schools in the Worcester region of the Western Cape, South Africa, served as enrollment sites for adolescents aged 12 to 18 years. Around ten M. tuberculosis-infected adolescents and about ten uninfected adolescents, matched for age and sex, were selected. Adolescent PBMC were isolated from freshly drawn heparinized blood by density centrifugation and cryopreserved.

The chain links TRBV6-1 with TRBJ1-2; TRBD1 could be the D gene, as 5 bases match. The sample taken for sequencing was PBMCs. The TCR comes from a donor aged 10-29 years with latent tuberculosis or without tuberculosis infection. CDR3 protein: CASISAGPSGGYTF. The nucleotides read TGTGCCAGCATTTCAGCAGGGCCGTCTGGTGGCTACACCTTC.